A selection of T cell receptor beta chains follows, all from one sample in a study of T cells in Graves' hyperthyroidism and ophthalmopathy. TCRdb re-analysed the multiplex PCR reads in MiXCR, keeping a single row per CDR3 protein. The profile covers 540,000 or so distinct CDR3 sequences, with around 46% appearing a single time and 19% taken by the ten largest. Input material: peripheral blood or thyroid tissue (not recorded which). These receptors were collected from an adult woman with Graves' disease, either hyperthyroidism or ophthalmopathy (not recorded which). Each CDR3 is given with its conserved first and last residue. The D gene is left open where the match is weak. Clone size is stated in some rows and not others, as once, few, many or a class when expanded.

TRBV7-7,-,TRBJ2-5,TRBD1,TGTGCTAGCAGCTGGGACAGGGAGTCGAGATTGGAGACCCAGTACTTC,CASSWDRESRLETQYF
TRBV6-5,-,TRBJ1-2,-,TGTGCCAGCAGCCTCGAAACTGGAAACACCTTC,CASSLETGNTF
TRBV20-1,many,TRBJ1-6,-,TGCAGTGCTAGAGTCGGCAGGATCCAGTCACCCCTCCACTTT,CSARVGRIQSPLHF
TRBV12-3/TRBV12-4,-,TRBJ2-7,TRBD1,TGTGCCAGCAGTTGGCCGGGACAGGGGGCGTACGAGCAGTACTTC,CASSWPGQGAYEQYF
TRBV28,few,TRBJ1-3,TRBD1,TGTGCCAGCAGCAGACAGGGGCGCGGAAACACCATATATTTT,CASSRQGRGNTIYF
TRBV20-1,many,TRBJ1-5,-,TGCAGTGCTAGTGGGGGGACTCAGCCCCAGCATTTT,CSASGGTQPQHF
TRBV15,many,TRBJ1-5,TRBD1,TGTGCCACCAGCAGAAACTGGGGACAGAATCAGCCCCAGCATTTT,CATSRNWGQNQPQHF
TRBV20-1,many,TRBJ1-5,-,TGCAGTGCTATGGAAGGGCGCCGAAATCAGCCCCAGCATTTT,CSAMEGRRNQPQHF
TRBV5-7,many,TRBJ2-2,-,TGTGCCAGCAGCTTGGGGTCAACGAACACCGGGGAGCTGTTTTTT,CASSLGSTNTGELFF
TRBV20-1,many,TRBJ2-7,TRBD2,TGCAGTGCAGCTAGCGGGAGCGGTTCGGGATACGAGCAGTACTTC,CSAASGSGSGYEQYF
TRBV11-2,-,TRBJ1-1,-,TGTGCCAGCAGCGAGCTAGTGAACACTGAAGCTTTCTTT,CASSELVNTEAFF
TRBV28,few,TRBJ1-3,TRBD1,TGTGCCAGCAGCCAACGGACAGGTTACTCTGGAAACACCATATATTTT,CASSQRTGYSGNTIYF
TRBV9,-,TRBJ1-5,-,TGTGCCAGCAGCAGGGATACCTCAGGGGATCAGCCCCAGCATTTT,CASSRDTSGDQPQHF
TRBV12-3/TRBV12-4,once,TRBJ2-7,-,TGTGCCAGCAGTCTTACGTTTGGCTACGAGCAGTACTTC,CASSLTFGYEQYF
TRBV7-2,-,TRBJ1-2,-,TGTGCCAGCAGCAGGGGAGGGTTAAATGGCTACACCTTC,CASSRGGLNGYTF
TRBV29-1,few,TRBJ1-3,-,TGCAGCGTAGACCCCGGGATCTCTGGAAACACCATATATTTT,CSVDPGISGNTIYF
TRBV14,many,TRBJ2-7,TRBD1,TGTGCCAGCCTCTACGGTAGGGGACAGGGGCCCTACGAGCAGTACTTC,CASLYGRGQGPYEQYF
TRBV19,many,TRBJ2-2,-,TGTGCCAGTAGTATAAAATGGTTCGGGTTCGGACACCTCGAGCCGAACACCGGGGAGCTGTTTTTT,CASSIKWFGFGHLEPNTGELFF
TRBV27,many,TRBJ2-7,TRBD1,TGTGCCAGCAGCACTCTGCGGACAGGGTACGAGCAGTACTTC,CASSTLRTGYEQYF
TRBV2,-,TRBJ2-7,-,TGTGCCAGCCTTCGCAGTACTTCCTACGAGCAGTACTTC,CASLRSTSYEQYF
TRBV2,-,TRBJ1-2,TRBD1,TGTGCCAGCAGAGGGACAGGTCCCTACACCTTC,CASRGTGPYTF
TRBV6-5,few,TRBJ2-7,-,TGTGCCAGCAGTTACTCGAGTGGACCCCACGGCGAGCAGTACTTC,CASSYSSGPHGEQYF
TRBV24-1,-,TRBJ2-3,TRBD1,TGTGCCACCAGCCTCGGTGGGACAGGAGTACGCGATACGCAGTATTTT,CATSLGGTGVRDTQYF
TRBV10-1,-,TRBJ2-6,-,TGCGCCAGCAGGATACTAGCCGTCGCCCTGACTTTC,CASRILAVALTF
TRBV24-1,-,TRBJ2-5,-,TGTGCCACCAGTGATTCCCAGGGGCTATGGCCGTCGGGAGAGACCCAGTACTTC,CATSDSQGLWPSGETQYF
TRBV29-1,-,TRBJ1-1,-,TGCAGCGTTGCGCTCACAGGGAACACTGAAGCTTTCTTT,CSVALTGNTEAFF
TRBV20-1,many,TRBJ1-4,-,TGCAGTGCTAGCTCAGGGAGTTTTGGAAAACTGTTTTTT,CSASSGSFGKLFF
TRBV10-3,-,TRBJ2-5,-,TGTGCCATCAGGGGGGAATTTGAGGAGACCCAGTACTTC,CAIRGEFEETQYF
TRBV4-1,many,TRBJ1-2,-,TGCGCCAGCAGCCCCTCCGGAGGCATTGGCTACACCTTC,CASSPSGGIGYTF
TRBV28,-,TRBJ1-4,-,TGTGCCAGCAACTTAGCTGGGGGGGGGAAAAAACTGTTTTTT,CASNLAGGGKKLFF